The source of this TCR beta chain is a study of T cells in localized non-small cell lung cancer. Sequenced by immunoSEQ multiplex PCR; TCRdb stores in-frame clones only, minus some. The table has roughly 1,300 clones, approximately 19% seen once. Study-wide results and limits: Adjacent lung exhibited a median of around 60 among the 100 most abundant tumor clones. Exceeding tumor, uninvolved adjacent lung had the highest T cell clonality. Heterogeneity remains possible, as sequencing covered one tumor region only. Among blood samples, higher T cell density accompanied longer overall survival.

Of note for this clone: Antigen: not known.

Germline-derived CDR1 and CDR2 are LNHNV and YYDKDF (reference sequence). The CDR3 is made up of 17 amino acids. V was pared by 1 base and J by 2 bases, with 15 bases between. The sequencing used lung tumor tissue, collected before any cancer treatment. The source of this sequence is an older female donor with stage I squamous cell lung carcinoma. This chain links TRBV15 with TRBJ1-5; D call uncertain. This CDR3 reads CATSRGMGMGGNQPQHF. The CDR3 bases are TGTGCCACCAGCAGAGGGATGGGTATGGGCGGCAATCAGCCCCAGCATTTT. The variable domain in full, with the rest retrieved from reference TRBV15 and TRBJ1-5, is DAMVIQNPRYQVTQFGKPVTLSCSQTLNHNVMYWYQQKSSQAPKLLFHYYDKDFNNEADTPDNFQSRRPNTSFCFLDIRSPGLGDTAMYLCATSRGMGMGGNQPQHFGDGTRLSIL.